The clone carrying this T cell receptor (beta chain) was found many times. Its antigen remains unidentified. This record belongs to a study of early T cells in non-severe SARS-CoV-2 infection. About the research overall: Sequencing of unsorted whole blood was done on bulk RNA, leaving chains unpaired.

Molecules of cDNA were individually given unique molecular identifiers that were attached to them. TCRdb independently ran MiXCR on the 5' RACE reads; one entry per CDR3 protein. The data hold approximately 81,000 distinct CDR3 sequences, with over 12% observed a single time. The CDR3 is 17 residues long. CDR1 is MNHEY and CDR2 is SVGAGI in the germline V gene. V was shortened by 5 bases and J by 7 bases, with 26 bases between the two germline ends. Study-wide points: Matches to VDJdb favored anti-spike CD8 responses and missed private and CD4 specificities.

This receptor was identified in an adult who was a healthcare worker with PCR-confirmed SARS-CoV-2 infection or an uninfected control (not recorded which). Sequenced input: whole blood. The gene calls are TRBV6-5 and TRBJ1-2, with D possibly TRBD1 on 5 matching bases. The CDR3: CASSPHTPGRGYGGYTF. The CDR3 DNA sequence: TGTGCCAGCAGTCCCCACACTCCGGGACGGGGGTATGGTGGCTACACCTTC.